This TCR beta chain was sequenced for a study of T cells in localized non-small cell lung cancer. This clone was seen a few times. Trimming removed 5 bases from V and 4 bases from J; junction bases left unmatched: 5. The V gene's germline CDR1 is MNHEY and CDR2 SVGAGI. This CDR3 contains 14 residues. Sequencing was performed with immunoSEQ multiplex PCR; in TCRdb, only in-frame clones are kept and a portion is missing. Among 50,000 to 55,000 clones listed, more than 85% were seen once. The sequence was collected from a female donor with stage II lung adenocarcinoma. The material was PBMCs, obtained before any cancer treatment. The chain couples TRBV6-5 to TRBJ2-3, with TRBD2 matching over 8 bases. The CDR3 coding sequence is TGTGCCAGCAGTCGGACTAGCTCGGCAGATACGCAGTATTTT. Its protein product is CASSRTSSADTQYF.